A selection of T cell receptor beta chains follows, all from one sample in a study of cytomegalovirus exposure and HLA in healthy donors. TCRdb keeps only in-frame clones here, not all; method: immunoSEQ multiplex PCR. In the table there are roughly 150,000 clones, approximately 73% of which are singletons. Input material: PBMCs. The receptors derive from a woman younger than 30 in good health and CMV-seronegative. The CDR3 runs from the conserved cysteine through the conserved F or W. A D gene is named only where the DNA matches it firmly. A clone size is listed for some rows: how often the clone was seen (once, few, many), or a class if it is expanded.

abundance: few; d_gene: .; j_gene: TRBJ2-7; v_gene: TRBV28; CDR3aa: CASSPDRISYEQYF; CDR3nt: TGTGCCAGCAGTCCCGACAGGATCTCCTACGAGCAGTACTTC
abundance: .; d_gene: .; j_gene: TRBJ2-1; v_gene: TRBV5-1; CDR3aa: CASSTGHNEQFF; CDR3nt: TGCGCCAGCAGCACAGGTCACAATGAGCAGTTCTTC
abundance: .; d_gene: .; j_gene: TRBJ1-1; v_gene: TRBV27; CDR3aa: CASSFQQGNTEAFF; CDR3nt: TGTGCCAGCAGTTTCCAACAGGGTAACACTGAAGCTTTCTTT
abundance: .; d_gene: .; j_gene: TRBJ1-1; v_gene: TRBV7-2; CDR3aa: CASSLAEHTEAFF; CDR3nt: TGTGCCAGCAGCTTAGCTGAGCACACTGAAGCTTTCTTT
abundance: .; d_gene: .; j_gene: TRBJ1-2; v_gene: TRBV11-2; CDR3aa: CASSFDRGEGGYTF; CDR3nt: TGTGCCAGCAGCTTCGACCGGGGGGAAGGCGGCTACACCTTC
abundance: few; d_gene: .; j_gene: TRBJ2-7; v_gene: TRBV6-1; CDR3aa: CASSEPWQGYEQYF; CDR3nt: TGTGCCAGCAGTGAGCCGTGGCAGGGCTACGAGCAGTACTTC
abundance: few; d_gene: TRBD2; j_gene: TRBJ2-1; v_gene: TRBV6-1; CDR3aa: CASSLSPGTSGRQFF; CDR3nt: TGTGCCAGCAGTTTATCACCGGGGACTAGCGGAAGACAGTTCTTC
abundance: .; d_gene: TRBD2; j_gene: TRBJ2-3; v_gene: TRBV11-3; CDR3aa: CASSLGTSESTDTQYF; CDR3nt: TGTGCCAGCAGCTTAGGGACTAGCGAGAGCACAGATACGCAGTATTTT
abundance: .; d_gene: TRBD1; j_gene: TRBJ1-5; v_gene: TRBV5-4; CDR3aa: CASSLLFSGETGFLQPQHF; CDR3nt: TGTGCCAGCAGCTTGTTGTTTTCGGGTGAGACAGGGTTCCTTCAGCCCCAGCATTTT
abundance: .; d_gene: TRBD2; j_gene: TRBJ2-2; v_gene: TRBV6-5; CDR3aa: CASSYSGGDTGELFF; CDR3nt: TGTGCCAGCAGTTACTCGGGGGGGGACACCGGGGAGCTGTTTTTT